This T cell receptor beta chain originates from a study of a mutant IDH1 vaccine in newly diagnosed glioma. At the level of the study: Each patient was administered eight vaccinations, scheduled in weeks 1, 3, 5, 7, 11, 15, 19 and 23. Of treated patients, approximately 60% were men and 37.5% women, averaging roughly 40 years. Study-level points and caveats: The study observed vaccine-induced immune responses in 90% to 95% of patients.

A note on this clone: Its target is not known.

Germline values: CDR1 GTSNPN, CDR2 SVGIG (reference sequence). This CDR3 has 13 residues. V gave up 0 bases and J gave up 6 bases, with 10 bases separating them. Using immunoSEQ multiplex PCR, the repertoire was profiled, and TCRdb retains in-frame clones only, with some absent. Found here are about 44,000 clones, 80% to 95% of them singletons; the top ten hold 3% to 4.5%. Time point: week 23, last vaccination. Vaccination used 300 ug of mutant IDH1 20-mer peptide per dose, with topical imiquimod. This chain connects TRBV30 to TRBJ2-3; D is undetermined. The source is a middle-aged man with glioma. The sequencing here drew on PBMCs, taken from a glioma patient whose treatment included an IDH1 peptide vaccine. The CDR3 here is CAWSVGPRDTQYF. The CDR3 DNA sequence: TGTGCCTGGAGTGTAGGCCCTCGCGATACGCAGTATTTT.